The sample holds a few counts of the clone carrying this T cell receptor beta chain. TCRdb fed the RT-PCR reads into MiXCR, producing one record per CDR3 protein. The sample has about 680,000 distinct CDR3 sequences; approximately 15% are singletons. The trim removed 5 bases at V and 2 bases at J, leaving 5 bases unmatched. The CDR3 contains 15 residues. Germline assignment: CDR1 MNHEY and CDR2 SVGEGT. The sequencing input was memory CD4+ T cells from blood. This chain links TRBV6-2 or TRBV6-3 with TRBJ2-3, with 9 nucleotides matching TRBD2. The receptor was isolated from a female donor in good health, serving as a healthy control. This chain's CDR3 is CASSVAGDNTDTQYF. CDR3 DNA sequence: TGTGCCAGCAGTGTAGCGGGAGATAACACAGATACGCAGTATTTT.